The T cell receptor beta chain under discussion was sequenced for a study of regulatory T cells in long-lasting Graves disease (dated by TCRdb to about 2021). Describing the broader study: To count as having persistent Graves' disease, a patient had to have received antithyroid drug treatment for over 5 years with TSH receptor autoantibodies remaining persistently positive. This study used TCR sequencing and RNA sequencing of peripheral blood to compare persistent Graves' disease patients against newly diagnosed Graves' disease patients. The study was registered as a clinical trial and conducted in China. TCR sequencing covered some 13 persistent and approximately 20 newly diagnosed Graves' disease patients, some 33 samples in total. On average, persistent Graves' disease patients in the clinical cohort had been on antithyroid drugs for approximately ten years.

Libraries were constructed by multiplex PCR. The sample was run on an Illumina HiSeq 4000. To build TCR beta libraries, CDR3 regions were amplified by Arm-PCR using iRepertoire HTBI primers. Before sequencing, the PCR products went through gel purification. Per the original workflow: Across samples, roughly 60 TRBV and 13 to 15 TRBJ segments were identified and used for gene usage analysis of CDR3 amino acid clonotypes. Filtered high-quality paired reads were merged into contigs using COPE and FqMerger. BLAST was used to align contigs to IMGT TRBV, TRBD and TRBJ reference genes, and CDR3 was defined according to IMGT. Clonotypes above 0.1% frequency were classified as highly expanded clones. Shannon entropy served as the measure of repertoire diversity, while the Gini coefficient captured V-J evenness. Clonotypes shared by more than one individual were considered public. TCRdb took the public reads, trimmed them with fastp at Q25, ran MiXCR for clone calling and kept in-frame beta chains. Under each unique CDR3 protein, matching rows form one entry showing the most common genes and DNA. The authors' filters were not applied to this entry. The sample table lists about 470,000 distinct CDR3 sequences, more than 20% of them with a count of one. The top ten hold 7% to 10% of the sample.

Results and caveats for the whole study, not just this receptor: Persistent Graves' disease patients showed lower TCR Shannon entropy and fewer highly expanded clones than newly diagnosed patients, suggesting clonal expansion. Peripheral blood alone was examined, since thyroid tissue, which constituted the primary lesion, could not be accessed. Persistent disease showed preferential use of TRBV28, TRBJ1-2 and TRBJ2-5, whereas newly diagnosed disease favored TRBV20-1 and TRBJ2-1. More public clonotypes were shared among persistent patients (under 3,000) than among newly diagnosed patients (roughly 960). As a limitation, the authors acknowledged that the small sample size may reduce accuracy. Sequencing and analysis were limited to the TCR beta chain.

What this sample's time point label stands for: persistent/refractory GD, antithyroid drugs over 5 years with positive TRAb. RNA was extracted from PBMCs in TRIzol for both TCR sequencing and RNA sequencing. The diagnosis of Graves' disease was made according to American Thyroid Association guidelines. The patients came from an endocrinology department in Xi'an, China. From each patient, approximately 10 milliliters of peripheral blood was collected into an EDTA anticoagulant tube. PBMCs were isolated by Ficoll Paque Plus density gradient separation without further T cell sorting. An Agilent 2100 Bioanalyzer and agarose gel were used to check RNA quality, while a NanoDrop 2000 measured RNA concentration. Cut back by 2 bases and 0 bases, the V and J ends lie 8 bases apart. From a lookup of the germline V gene, CDR1 and CDR2 are MNHEY and SVGAGI. From the cysteine up to the phenylalanine, the CDR3 has a length of 15 residues. The read is trimmed to its CDR3 DNA, 45 bases read in frame from base 1.

This clonotype occurred many times. What antigen it recognizes has not been identified. It has no much larger one-base neighbor in the sample; base qualities were not kept. The receptor was derived from a female donor with Graves disease. Sequencing used peripheral blood mononuclear cells (PBMCs), obtained when the disease was refractory, from a patient treated with antithyroid drugs. The chain uses TRBV6-5 and TRBJ1-5; a confident D gene designation cannot be given. The CDR3 loop reads CASSYDGSSNQPQHF. The DNA is as follows: TGTGCCAGCAGTTACGACGGGAGTAGCAATCAGCCCCAGCATTTT.